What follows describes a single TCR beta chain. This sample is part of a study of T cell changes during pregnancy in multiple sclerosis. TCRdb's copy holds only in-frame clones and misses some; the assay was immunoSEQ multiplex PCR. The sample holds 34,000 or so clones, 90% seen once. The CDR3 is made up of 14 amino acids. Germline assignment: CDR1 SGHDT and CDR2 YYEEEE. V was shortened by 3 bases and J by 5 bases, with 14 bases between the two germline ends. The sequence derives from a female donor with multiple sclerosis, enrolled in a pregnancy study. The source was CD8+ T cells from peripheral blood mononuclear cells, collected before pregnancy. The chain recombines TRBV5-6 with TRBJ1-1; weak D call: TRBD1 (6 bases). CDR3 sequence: CASSSRGGVTEAFF. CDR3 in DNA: TGTGCCAGCAGCTCCAGGGGTGGGGTAACTGAAGCTTTCTTT.